This T cell receptor (beta chain) was captured by sequencing in a study of T cell responses to AZD1222 COVID-19 vaccine. Study-level results: Unmutated regions of variants are reportedly targeted by nearly half of spike-specific TCRs. Clonal diversity may have been underestimated, and the donors were mostly white British, with more females than males. The study sampled repertoires only after the peak T cell response. When two AZD1222 doses had been given, Spike-specific TCR breadth and depth rose.

The data were produced by immunoSEQ multiplex PCR, yet TCRdb's version contains in-frame clones alone and is incomplete. The sample shows around 150,000 clones, roughly 90% of them seen only once. A note on this clone: What it binds is not known.

CDR3 length: 16 amino acids. From germline, CDR1 is SGHTA and CDR2 FQGNSA. V lost 4 bases, J lost 1 base, and 6 bases stayed unmatched. The starting material was peripheral blood, obtained 28 days after the second AZD1222 dose. The J gene is TRBJ1-5, the V gene TRBV7-2; 8 nucleotides align to TRBD1. This sequence was found in an adult who received the AZD1222 COVID-19 vaccine. CDR3 sequence (DNA): TGTGCCAGCAGCTCCCAACAGGGGGGAAGCAATCAGCCCCAGCATTTT. It yields the protein CASSSQQGGSNQPQHF.